Listed below are T cell receptor beta chains from one sample, sequenced in a study of blood T cell repertoires in COVID-19. TCRdb's table, derived via immunoSEQ multiplex PCR, lists solely in-frame clones and lacks some. The data contain around 160,000 clones, approximately 91% of them singletons. What was sequenced was peripheral blood. These TCRs come from a man between 18 and 35 years old with acute or convalescent COVID-19. Each CDR3 is given with its conserved first and last residue.

V: TRBV24-1
length: 13
J: TRBJ2-2
CDR3: CATSAQLSGELFF

V: TRBV5-1
length: 15
J: TRBJ1-4
CDR3: CASSSTTGYNEKLFF

V: TRBV27
length: 12
J: TRBJ1-1
CDR3: CASSQGQEKAFF

V: TRBV7-9
length: 16
J: TRBJ2-2
CDR3: CASSLMTTFNTGELFF

V: TRBV11-2
length: 13
J: TRBJ1-2
CDR3: CASSLVRPGGYTF

V: TRBV5-4
length: 12
J: TRBJ1-2
CDR3: CASSSTGDGYTF

V: TRBV6-1
length: 14
J: TRBJ2-7
CDR3: CASSEQNRPYEQYF

V: TRBV9
length: 15
J: TRBJ1-2
CDR3: CASSAEDSPNYGYTF

V: TRBV10-2
length: 13
J: TRBJ1-2
CDR3: CASSESGNYGYTF

V: TRBV2
length: 14
J: TRBJ1-6
CDR3: CATQWDGQVSPLHF

V: TRBV11-2
length: 15
J: TRBJ1-2
CDR3: CASSLGGLLTIGYTF

V: TRBV6-4
length: 15
J: TRBJ1-5
CDR3: CASSVWGGSDQPQHF

V: TRBV11-2
length: 17
J: TRBJ2-3
CDR3: CASSLVQGLAYTDTQYF

V: TRBV5-6
length: 14
J: TRBJ2-7
CDR3: CASSRTGVGYEQYF

V: TRBV7-9
length: 14
J: TRBJ2-7
CDR3: CASSPGLASYEQYF

V: TRBV19
length: 12
J: TRBJ1-1
CDR3: CASGGMGTEAFF

V: TRBV30
length: 15
J: TRBJ1-2
CDR3: CAWSSGTGYDYGYTF

V: TRBV15
length: 14
J: TRBJ1-5
CDR3: CATSREGGSGPQHF

V: TRBV4-1
length: 18
J: TRBJ1-6
CDR3: CASSQDPNGRGPNSPLHF

V: TRBV9
length: 14
J: TRBJ1-2
CDR3: CASSAGTGNYGYTF

V: TRBV27
length: 16
J: TRBJ2-1
CDR3: CASSLRGGEVHNEQFF

V: TRBV19
length: 21
J: TRBJ2-5
CDR3: CASSIGTGRGLGVPRAETQYF